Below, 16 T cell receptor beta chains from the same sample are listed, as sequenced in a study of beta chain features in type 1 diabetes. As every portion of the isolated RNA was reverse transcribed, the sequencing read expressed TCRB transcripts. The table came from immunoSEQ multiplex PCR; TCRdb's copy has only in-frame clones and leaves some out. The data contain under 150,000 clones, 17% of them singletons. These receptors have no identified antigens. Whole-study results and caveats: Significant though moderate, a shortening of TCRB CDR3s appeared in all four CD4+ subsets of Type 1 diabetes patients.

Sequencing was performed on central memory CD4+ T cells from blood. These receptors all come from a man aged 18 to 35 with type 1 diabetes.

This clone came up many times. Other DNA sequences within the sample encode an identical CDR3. CDR3 nucleotides: TGCGCCAGCAGCCAGGACAGAAATCAGCCCCAGCATTTT. Translated, it gives CASSQDRNQPQHF. This chain connects TRBV4-3 to TRBJ1-5; D is possibly TRBD1 (6 bases). The V end lost 3 bases, the J end lost 4 bases, and 7 bases lay between the germline ends. In germline, CDR1 is LGHNA, CDR2 YSLEER. CDR3 length equals 13 residues.

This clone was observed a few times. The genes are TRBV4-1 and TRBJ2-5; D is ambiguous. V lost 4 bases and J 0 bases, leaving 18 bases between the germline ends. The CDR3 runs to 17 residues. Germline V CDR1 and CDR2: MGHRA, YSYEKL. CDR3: CASSLVGNGQYQETQYF. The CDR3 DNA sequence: TGCGCCAGCAGCCTCGTGGGGAACGGGCAGTACCAAGAGACCCAGTACTTC.

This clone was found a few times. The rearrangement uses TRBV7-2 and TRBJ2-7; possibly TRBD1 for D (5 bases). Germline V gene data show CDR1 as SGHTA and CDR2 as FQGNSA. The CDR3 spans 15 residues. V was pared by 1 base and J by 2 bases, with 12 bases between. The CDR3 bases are TGTGCCAGCAGCTTAGGGGGCTCCCAAGCCTACGAGCAGTACTTC. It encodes CASSLGGSQAYEQYF.

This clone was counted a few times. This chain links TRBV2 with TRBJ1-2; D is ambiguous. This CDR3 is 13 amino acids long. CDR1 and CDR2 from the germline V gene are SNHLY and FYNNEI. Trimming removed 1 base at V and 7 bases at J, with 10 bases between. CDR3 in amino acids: CASSEEVLSGYTF. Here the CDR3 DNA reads TGTGCCAGCAGTGAAGAAGTACTCTCTGGCTACACCTTC.

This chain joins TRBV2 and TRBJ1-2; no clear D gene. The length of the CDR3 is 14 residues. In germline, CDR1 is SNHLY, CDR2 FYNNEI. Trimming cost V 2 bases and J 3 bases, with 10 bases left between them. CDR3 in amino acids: CASSEMGLDYGYTF. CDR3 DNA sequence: TGTGCCAGCAGTGAAATGGGTCTTGACTATGGCTACACCTTC.

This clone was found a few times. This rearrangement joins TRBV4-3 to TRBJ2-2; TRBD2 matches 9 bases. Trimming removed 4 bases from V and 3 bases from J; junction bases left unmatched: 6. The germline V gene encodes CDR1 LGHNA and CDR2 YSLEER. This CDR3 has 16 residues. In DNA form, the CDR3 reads TGCGCCAGCAGCCTGGGACTAGCAGTTTACACCGGGGAGCTGTTTTTT. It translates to CASSLGLAVYTGELFF.

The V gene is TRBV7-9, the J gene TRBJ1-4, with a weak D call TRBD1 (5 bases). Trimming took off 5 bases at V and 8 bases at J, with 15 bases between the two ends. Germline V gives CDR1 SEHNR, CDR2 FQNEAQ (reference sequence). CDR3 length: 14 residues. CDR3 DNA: TGTGCCAGCAGCCAGTCAGGGTTTGGGGAAAAACTGTTTTTT. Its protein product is CASSQSGFGEKLFF.

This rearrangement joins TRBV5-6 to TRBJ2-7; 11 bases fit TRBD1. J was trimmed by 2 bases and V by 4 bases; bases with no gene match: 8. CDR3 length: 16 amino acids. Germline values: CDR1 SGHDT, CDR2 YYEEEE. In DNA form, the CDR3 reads TGTGCCAGCAGCATGAGGTGGGGACAGGGGGCCTACGAGCAGTACTTC. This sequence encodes CASSMRWGQGAYEQYF.

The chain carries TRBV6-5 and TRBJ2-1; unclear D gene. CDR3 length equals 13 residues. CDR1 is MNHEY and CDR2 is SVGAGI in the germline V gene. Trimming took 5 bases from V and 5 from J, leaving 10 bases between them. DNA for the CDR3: TGTGCCAGCAGTAGGCAGAATAACAATGAGCAGTTCTTC. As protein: CASSRQNNNEQFF.

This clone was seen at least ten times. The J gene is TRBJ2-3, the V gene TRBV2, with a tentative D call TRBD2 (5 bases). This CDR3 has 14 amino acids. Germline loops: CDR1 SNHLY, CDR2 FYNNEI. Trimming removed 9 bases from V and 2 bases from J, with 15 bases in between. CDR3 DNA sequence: TGTGCCAGTCCTACAGAGGGAAACACAGATACGCAGTATTTT. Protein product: CASPTEGNTDTQYF.

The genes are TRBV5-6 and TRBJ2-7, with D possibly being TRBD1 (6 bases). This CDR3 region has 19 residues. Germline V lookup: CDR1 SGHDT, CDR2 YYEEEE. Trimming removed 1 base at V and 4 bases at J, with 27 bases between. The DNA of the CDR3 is TGTGCCAGCAGCTTGTTACACAAGGGGCTAGCTGACAGGTCGTACGAGCAGTACTTC. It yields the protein CASSLLHKGLADRSYEQYF.

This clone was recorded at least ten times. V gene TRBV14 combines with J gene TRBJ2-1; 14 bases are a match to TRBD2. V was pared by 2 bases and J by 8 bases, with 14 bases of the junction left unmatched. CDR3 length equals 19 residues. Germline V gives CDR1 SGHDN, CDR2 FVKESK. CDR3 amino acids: CASSQFRGTSGSIVHEQFF. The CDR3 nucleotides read TGTGCCAGCAGCCAATTCAGGGGGACTAGCGGGAGTATCGTGCATGAGCAGTTCTTC. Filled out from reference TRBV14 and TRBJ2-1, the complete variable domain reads EAGVTQFPSHSVIEKGQTVTLRCDPISGHDNLYWYRRVMGKEIKFLLHFVKESKQDESGMPNNRFLAERTGGTYSTLKVQPAELEDSGVYFCASSQFRGTSGSIVHEQFFGPGTRLTVL.

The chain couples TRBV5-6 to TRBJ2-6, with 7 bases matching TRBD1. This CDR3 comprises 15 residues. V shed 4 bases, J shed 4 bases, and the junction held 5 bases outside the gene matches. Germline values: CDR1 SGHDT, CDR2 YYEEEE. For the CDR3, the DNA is TGTGCCAGCAGCCGACAGGGATTAGGGGCCAACGTCCTGACTTTC. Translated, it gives CASSRQGLGANVLTF.

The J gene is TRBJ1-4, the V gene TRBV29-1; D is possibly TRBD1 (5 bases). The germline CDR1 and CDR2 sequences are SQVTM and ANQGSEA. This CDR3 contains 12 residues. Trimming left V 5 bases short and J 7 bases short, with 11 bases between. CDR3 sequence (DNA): TGCAGCGTTAGGGACCGGGGTGAAAAACTGTTTTTT. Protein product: CSVRDRGEKLFF.

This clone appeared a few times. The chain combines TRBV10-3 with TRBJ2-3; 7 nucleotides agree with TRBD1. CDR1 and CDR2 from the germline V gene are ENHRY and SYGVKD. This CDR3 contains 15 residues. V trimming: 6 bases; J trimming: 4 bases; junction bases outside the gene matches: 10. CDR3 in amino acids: CAIRYTGESADTQYF. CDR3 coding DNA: TGTGCCATCAGGTATACAGGGGAAAGCGCAGATACGCAGTATTTT.

This CDR3 reads CASSYSWKYLMEQFF. CDR3 nucleotide sequence: TGTGCCAGCAGTTACTCGTGGAAGTATTTAATGGAGCAGTTCTTC. The rearrangement uses TRBV6-5 and TRBJ2-1; D is uncertain. This CDR3 region has 15 residues. Trimming cost V 0 bases and J 10 bases, with 16 bases left between them. CDR1 and CDR2 from the germline V gene are MNHEY and SVGAGI.